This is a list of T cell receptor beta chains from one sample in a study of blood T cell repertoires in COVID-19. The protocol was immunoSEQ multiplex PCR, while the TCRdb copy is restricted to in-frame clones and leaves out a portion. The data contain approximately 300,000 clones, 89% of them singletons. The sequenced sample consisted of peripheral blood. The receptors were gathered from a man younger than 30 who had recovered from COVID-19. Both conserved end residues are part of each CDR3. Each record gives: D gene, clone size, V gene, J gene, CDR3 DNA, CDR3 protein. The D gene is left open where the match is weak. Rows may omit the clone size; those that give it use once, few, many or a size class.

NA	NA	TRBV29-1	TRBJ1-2	TGCAGCGCTGGGGAAGGGGTCAACTATGGCTACACCTTC	CSAGEGVNYGYTF
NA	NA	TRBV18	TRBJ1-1	TGTGCCAGCTCACCACCGAGCGGGGGGCCGAACACTGAAGCTTTCTTT	CASSPPSGGPNTEAFF
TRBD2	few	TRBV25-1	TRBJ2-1	TGTGCCAGCAGTGAGGGAGGGACTAGCGGGATTAATGAGCAGTTCTTC	CASSEGGTSGINEQFF
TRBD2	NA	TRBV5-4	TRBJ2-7	TGTGCCAGCAGCTTCGGTTTCGGGGGGAGCTACGAGCAGTACTTC	CASSFGFGGSYEQYF
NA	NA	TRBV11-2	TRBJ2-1	TGTGCCAGCAGCTTTTCTGAGGGTGAGCAGTTCTTC	CASSFSEGEQFF
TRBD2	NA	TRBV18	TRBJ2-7	TGTGCCAGCTCACCCGGGGGGGTTACCGCCTACGAGCAGTACTTC	CASSPGGVTAYEQYF
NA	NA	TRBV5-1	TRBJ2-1	TGCGCCAGCAGCTTGGACGGATCGCAGGATGAGCAGTTCTTC	CASSLDGSQDEQFF
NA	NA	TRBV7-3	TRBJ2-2	TGTGCCAGCAGCCAGACCGGGAAGGGCAACACCGGGGAGCTGTTTTTT	CASSQTGKGNTGELFF
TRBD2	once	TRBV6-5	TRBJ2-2	TGTGCCAGCAGTTACTCAGCGGGAGTGGCCGGGGAGCTGTTTTTT	CASSYSAGVAGELFF
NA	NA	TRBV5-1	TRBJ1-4	TGCGCCAGCAGCTTGATCAGTTCAACTAATGAAAAACTGTTTTTT	CASSLISSTNEKLFF
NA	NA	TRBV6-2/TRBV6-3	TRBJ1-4	TGTGCCAGCAGTTACCGAGTGAAAAATGAAAAACTGTTTTTT	CASSYRVKNEKLFF
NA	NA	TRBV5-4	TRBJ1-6	TGTGCCAGCAGCTTGTCGGGACAAACCCCCTATAATTCACCCCTCCACTTT	CASSLSGQTPYNSPLHF
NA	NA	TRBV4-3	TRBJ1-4	TGCGCCAGCGGAGGGGTCGGGGCGGCTGTAGGAAAACTGTTTTTT	CASGGVGAAVGKLFF
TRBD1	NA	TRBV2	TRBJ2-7	TGTGCCAGCAGCCCGGGACAGATGTCCTACGAGCAGTACTTC	CASSPGQMSYEQYF
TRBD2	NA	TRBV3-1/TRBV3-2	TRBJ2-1	TGTGCCAGCAGCCTTTCAAGCGGGGGGGCCTACAATGAGCAGTTCTTC	CASSLSSGGAYNEQFF
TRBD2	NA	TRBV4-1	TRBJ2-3	TGCGCCAGCAGCCAAGTTGGCGGGAGAACAGATACGCAGTATTTT	CASSQVGGRTDTQYF
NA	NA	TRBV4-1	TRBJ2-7	TGCGCCAGCAGCCAAGATCTAGGACAGACTCCATCCTACGAGCAGTACTTC	CASSQDLGQTPSYEQYF
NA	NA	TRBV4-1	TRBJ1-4	TGCGCCAGCAGCCAAGGGGGGCGTGGACTGTTTTTT	CASSQGGRGLFF
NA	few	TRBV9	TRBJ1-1	TGTGCCAGCAGCGTAGCTACAGGGCCAGGAGGTGAAGCTTTCTTT	CASSVATGPGGEAFF
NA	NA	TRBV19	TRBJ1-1	TGTGCCAGTAGTATCTGGGCAGGGGATAACACTGAAGCTTTCTTT	CASSIWAGDNTEAFF
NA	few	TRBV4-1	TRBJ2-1	TGCGCCAGCAGCCAAGAACCCCAGGTAGCGGCCAGCTCCTACAATGAGCAGTTCTTC	CASSQEPQVAASSYNEQFF
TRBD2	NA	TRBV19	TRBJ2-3	TGTGCCAGTAGTCTACTTGCGCGGGGGGGCACAGATACGCAGTATTTT	CASSLLARGGTDTQYF